The 28 T cell receptor beta chains presented below share a single source sample, sequenced in a study of PD-L1 blockade in urothelial cancer. Measured with immunoSEQ multiplex PCR; TCRdb has only the in-frame clones, and not every one. The table shows more than 12,000 clones, with 88% occurring only once. This specimen consisted of PBMCs, obtained around atezolizumab (anti-PD-L1) treatment. These receptors came from a man between 65 and 85 years old with urothelial cancer.

This chain connects TRBV30 to TRBJ1-1, with D uncertain. Trimming cost V 4 bases and J 0 bases, with 9 bases left between them. Germline V CDR1 and CDR2: GTSNPN, SVGIG (reference sequence). This CDR3 region has 13 residues. The CDR3 here is CAWNRRLNTEAFF. In DNA, the CDR3 is TGTGCCTGGAACCGGCGGCTGAACACTGAAGCTTTCTTT.

The gene calls are TRBV28 and TRBJ1-6; D unresolved. The CDR3 loop spans 16 amino acids. Between the trimmed V and J ends, which lost 6 bases and 0 bases, there was a span of 12 bases. The germline gives CDR1 MDHEN, CDR2 SYDVKM. In nucleotides, the CDR3 is TGTGCCAGCAGCTTGGGGAGGAGCTCCTATAATTCACCCCTCCACTTT. This gives the protein CASSLGRSSYNSPLHF.

CDR3 region: CASSEGGSTDTQYF. The DNA for the CDR3 is TGCGCCAGCAGTGAAGGGGGCTCCACAGATACGCAGTATTTT. The chain combines TRBV10-1 with TRBJ2-3; TRBD1 matches 7 bases. After removal of 3 bases from V and 2 bases from J, the junction contained 2 bases not matched to a gene. Germline V gene data show CDR1 as WNHNN and CDR2 as SYGVQD (reference sequence). The CDR3 is 14 amino acids.

The chain recombines TRBV10-1 with TRBJ2-1; a weak D match, TRBD2 (7 bases). V lost 4 bases and J 7 bases, leaving 17 bases between the germline ends. The germline gives CDR1 WNHNN, CDR2 SYGVQD (reference sequence). The CDR3 sequence is 15 residues long. CDR3 residues: CASSGGAAGANEQFF. The CDR3 DNA reads TGCGCCAGCAGTGGCGGCGCGGCGGGGGCGAATGAGCAGTTCTTC.

V is TRBV9 and J is TRBJ2-2; no reliable D call. This CDR3 region has 15 residues. From germline, CDR1 is SGDLS and CDR2 YYNGEE. V was trimmed by 0 bases and J by 5 bases, leaving 11 bases between them. The CDR3 here is CASSVGTSQTGELFF. CDR3 nucleotide sequence: TGTGCCAGCAGCGTAGGTACATCCCAAACCGGGGAGCTGTTTTTT.

The gene calls are TRBV30 and TRBJ2-3, with D maybe TRBD2 (5 bases). V lost 0 bases and J lost 1, with 11 bases in between. This CDR3 has 15 amino acids. Germline loops: CDR1 GTSNPN, CDR2 SVGIG (reference sequence). CDR3 sequence: CAWSVDLGGTDTQYF. CDR3 sequence (DNA): TGTGCCTGGAGTGTAGACCTCGGGGGCACAGATACGCAGTATTTT.

The V and J genes are TRBV10-1 and TRBJ2-7, with D possibly being TRBD2 (6 bases). Germline CDR1 WNHNN, CDR2 SYGVQD (reference sequence). Trimming removed 5 bases at V and 3 bases at J, with 17 bases between. The CDR3 sequence is 15 residues long. DNA for the CDR3: TGCGCCAGCAGTCCCCACTGGCGGGGCAGCTACGAGCAGTACTTC. This gives the protein CASSPHWRGSYEQYF.

This chain connects TRBV5-6 to TRBJ2-3; possibly TRBD2 for D (7 bases). V was shortened by 0 bases and J by 5 bases, with 22 bases between the two germline ends. The CDR3 is 18 residues long. Germline V lookup: CDR1 SGHDT, CDR2 YYEEEE. CDR3 sequence reads: CASSLGGGQLVLIDTQYF. CDR3 nucleotide sequence: TGTGCCAGCAGCTTGGGGGGGGGCCAGTTAGTCTTAATAGATACGCAGTATTTT.

The chain recombines TRBV19 with TRBJ2-7; 8 positions match TRBD2. The CDR3 is 17 residues long. Germline assignment: CDR1 LNHDA and CDR2 SQIVND (reference sequence). Trimming at V came to 4 bases and at J to 6 bases, leaving 17 bases not matched to a gene. The CDR3: CASSTIVSIGRAGEQYF. The CDR3 DNA sequence: TGTGCCAGTAGTACCATAGTGAGCATCGGGAGGGCAGGCGAGCAGTACTTC. Complete variable domain (other parts from reference TRBV19 and TRBJ2-7): DGGITQSPKYLFRKEGQNVTLSCEQNLNHDAMYWYRQDPGQGLRLIYYSQIVNDFQKGDIAEGYSVSREKKESFPLTVTSAQKNPTAFYLCASSTIVSIGRAGEQYFGPGTRLTVT.

The V and J genes are TRBV6-1 and TRBJ1-2, with 7 bases lining up with TRBD1. V shed 0 bases and J 5 bases; nucleotides not matched to a gene: 12. This CDR3 contains 17 residues. Looked up from germline, CDR1 is MNHNS and CDR2 is SASEGT. In DNA form, the CDR3 reads TGTGCCAGCAGTGAAGCGTTCGTAGGAGGGACAGCGTATGGCTACACCTTC. As protein: CASSEAFVGGTAYGYTF.

The chain joins TRBV14 to TRBJ2-5, with D maybe TRBD2 (7 bases). The germline V gene has CDR1 SGHDN and CDR2 FVKESK. V lost 2 bases, J lost 5 bases, and 9 bases lay in between. The CDR3 length is 13 residues. CDR3: CASSQWGGETQYF. In DNA form, the CDR3 reads TGTGCCAGCAGCCAATGGGGGGGCGAGACCCAGTACTTC.

The chain links TRBV10-2 to TRBJ2-7, with 8 bases that match TRBD2. From germline, CDR1 is WSHSY and CDR2 SAAADI. CDR3 length: 16 amino acids. Losses at the gene ends were 3 bases for V and 2 bases for J; bases not matched to a gene: 9. CDR3 sequence: CASSEGGGPFPYEQYF. In DNA, the CDR3 is TGCGCCAGCAGTGAAGGCGGGGGGCCTTTTCCCTACGAGCAGTACTTC.

This rearrangement joins TRBV5-4 to TRBJ2-2; D possibly corresponds to TRBD1 (6 bases). Trimming cost V 0 bases and J 5 bases, with 11 bases left between them. The CDR3 has 15 residues. CDR1 is SGHNT and CDR2 is YYREEE in the germline V gene (reference sequence). The CDR3 sequence: CASSLVAGDTGELFF. The CDR3 DNA reads TGTGCCAGCAGCTTGGTTGCAGGGGATACCGGGGAGCTGTTTTTT.

This clone was recorded only once. This rearrangement joins TRBV18 to TRBJ1-1; no reliable D call. The germline V gene encodes CDR1 KGHSH and CDR2 LQKENI. The CDR3 covers 13 residues. V was clipped by 8 bases and J by 3 bases, with 13 bases between them. Written as DNA, the CDR3 is TGTGCCAGCCAAAGCACCGCGCACACTGAAGCTTTCTTT. It encodes CASQSTAHTEAFF.

V usage is TRBV2 and J usage is TRBJ1-2; 8 nucleotides match TRBD1. CDR3 size: 14 residues. The V gene's germline CDR1 is SNHLY and CDR2 FYNNEI. J was trimmed by 10 bases and V by 7 bases; bases with no gene match: 14. In nucleotides, the CDR3 is TGTGCCAGCACCGGGACAGGCAAACCTAATGCCTACACCTTC. Amino acids: CASTGTGKPNAYTF.

V usage is TRBV7-8 and J usage is TRBJ2-2, with 8 positions matching TRBD2. Germline values: CDR1 SGHVS, CDR2 FQNEAQ. The CDR3 sequence is 16 residues long. V lost 5 bases to trimming and J lost 1 base; unmatched junction nucleotides: 6. CDR3 sequence reads: CASSIRGGLNTGELFF. The CDR3 DNA reads as TGTGCCAGCAGCATCCGCGGGGGGCTGAACACCGGGGAGCTGTTTTTT.

J is TRBJ2-3 and V is TRBV7-2; D not resolved. The CDR3 sequence is 14 residues long. The V and J ends lost 5 bases and 8 bases respectively, with 17 bases between them. Per the germline V gene, CDR1 is SGHTA and CDR2 is FQGNSA. As DNA, the CDR3 is TGTGCCAGCAGCCCGAGTACTGCGCCCGGTACGCAGTATTTT. Its protein product is CASSPSTAPGTQYF. The full variable domain, with the rest looked up from reference TRBV7-2 and TRBJ2-3, is GAGVSQSPSNKVTEKGKDVELRCDPISGHTALYWYRQSLGQGLEFLIYFQGNSAPDKSGLPSDRFSAERTGGSVSTLTIQRTQQEDSAVYLCASSPSTAPGTQYFGPGTRLTVL.

V gene TRBV7-2 combines with J gene TRBJ1-1; a possible D gene is TRBD1 (5 bases). Germline loops: CDR1 SGHTA, CDR2 FQGNSA. V dropped 1 base and J dropped 1 base, with 19 bases sitting between them. The CDR3 sequence is 18 residues long. CDR3 sequence reads: CASSLGGVLPSKNTEAFF. CDR3 sequence (DNA): TGTGCCAGCAGCTTAGGGGGGGTCCTTCCCTCGAAGAACACTGAAGCTTTCTTT.

Regarding this clone: The junction differs from germline at one of its ends, possibly a read error. The chain couples TRBV4-2 to TRBJ1-5; D not certain. The length of the CDR3 is 13 residues. Per germline, CDR1 LGHNA and CDR2 YNFKEQ. In DNA, the CDR3 is TGTGCCAGCAGCCAAGAGACAAATCGGCCCCAGCATTTT. Translating it yields CASSQETNRPQHF.

DNA for the CDR3: TGTGCCAGCAGTGTTGGAGGGCCGTATAATTCACCCCTCCACTTT. This sequence encodes CASSVGGPYNSPLHF. J is TRBJ1-6 and V is TRBV6-5; D is undetermined. The CDR3 is 15 residues long. CDR1 is MNHEY, CDR2 SVGAGI, per germline. V lost 5 bases and J 4 bases, leaving 12 bases between the germline ends.

This clone turned up a few times. This chain links TRBV7-8 with TRBJ2-3; maybe TRBD1 (6 bases). V shed 1 base and J shed 3 bases, with 11 bases lying between them. Germline CDR1 SGHVS, CDR2 FQNEAQ. CDR3 length: 15 residues. The CDR3 DNA is TGTGCCAGCAGCTTAGTGAAAGGGGGAACAGATACGCAGTATTTT. Protein: CASSLVKGGTDTQYF.

V usage is TRBV27 and J usage is TRBJ1-4; TRBD1 aligns across 8 bases. This CDR3 comprises 16 residues. From germline, CDR1 is MNHEY and CDR2 SMNVEV (reference sequence). J lost 7 bases, V lost 7 bases, and 14 bases had no gene match. The CDR3 nucleotides read TGTGCCAGCAAAGGGACAGGATCTGGGTTTAGTGAAAAACTGTTTTTT. Translated: CASKGTGSGFSEKLFF.

The J gene is TRBJ2-3, the V gene TRBV5-1; 9 bases match TRBD2. The V segment lost 0 bases and the J segment 6 bases; nucleotides outside the gene matches: 5. Germline V gives CDR1 SGHRS, CDR2 YFSETQ. The CDR3 extends over 15 amino acids. The CDR3, as DNA: TGCGCCAGCAGCTTGGTTGCTAGCGGGGTCGATACGCAGTATTTT. Translation: CASSLVASGVDTQYF.

The chain is built from TRBV2 and TRBJ1-4; 7 bases agree with TRBD1. Germline CDR1 SNHLY, CDR2 FYNNEI. J was trimmed by 8 bases and V by 3 bases; bases with no gene match: 6. This CDR3 region has 14 residues. The CDR3 region is CASSDRDSGEKLFF. DNA of the CDR3: TGTGCCAGCAGTGACCGGGACAGCGGAGAAAAACTGTTTTTT.

The V gene is TRBV30, the J gene TRBJ2-3; 12 bases are shared with TRBD2. V shed 3 bases and J 2 bases; nucleotides not matched to a gene: 15. The CDR3 sequence is 19 residues long. Germline V gene lookup returns CDR1 GTSNPN and CDR2 SVGIG (reference sequence). This chain's CDR3 is CAWRGYLSLAGGYTDTQYF. The CDR3 region has the DNA TGTGCCTGGAGAGGTTATCTTTCGCTAGCGGGGGGGTACACAGATACGCAGTATTTT.

Points on this clone: The junction and the germline gene differ at one end; a read error may be behind it. The chain carries TRBV19 and TRBJ1-3; no definite D call. Germline-derived CDR1 and CDR2 are LNHDA and SQIVND (reference sequence). This CDR3 spans 12 amino acids. CDR3: CGVRPSGNTIYF. As DNA, the CDR3 is TGCGGGGTGCGACCTTCTGGAAACACCATATATTTT.

The chain uses TRBV5-4 and TRBJ2-3, with 9 bases aligning to TRBD1. The V gene end was trimmed by 3 bases and the J gene end by 4 bases; junction bases not matched to a gene: 6. The length of the CDR3 is 15 residues. The germline V gene has CDR1 SGHNT and CDR2 YYREEE (reference sequence). CDR3 sequence (DNA): TGTGCCAGCAGCTCCGGGACAGGGATGGCAGATACGCAGTATTTT. This translates into CASSSGTGMADTQYF.

The rearrangement joins TRBV5-1 to TRBJ2-7; possibly TRBD2 for D (5 bases). CDR3 length: 16 residues. CDR1 and CDR2 (germline): SGHRS, YFSETQ. Trimming cost V 0 bases and J 4 bases, with 17 bases left between them. CDR3 loop: CASSLERRQRDYEQYF. CDR3 bases: TGCGCCAGCAGCTTGGAGAGGCGGCAGAGGGATTACGAGCAGTACTTC.